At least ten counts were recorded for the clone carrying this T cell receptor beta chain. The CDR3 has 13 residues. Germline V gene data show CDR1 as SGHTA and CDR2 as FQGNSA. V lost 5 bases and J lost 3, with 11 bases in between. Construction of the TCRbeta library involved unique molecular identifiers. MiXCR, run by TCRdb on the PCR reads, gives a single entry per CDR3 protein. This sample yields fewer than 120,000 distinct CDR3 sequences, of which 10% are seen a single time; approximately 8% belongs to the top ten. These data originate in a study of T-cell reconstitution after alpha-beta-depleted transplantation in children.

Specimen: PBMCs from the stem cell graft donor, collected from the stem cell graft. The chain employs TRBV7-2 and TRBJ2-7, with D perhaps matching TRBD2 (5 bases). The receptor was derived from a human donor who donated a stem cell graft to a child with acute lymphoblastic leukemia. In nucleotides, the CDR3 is TGTGCCAGCAGCCTCTCGGGGTACTACGAGCAGTACTTC. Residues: CASSLSGYYEQYF.